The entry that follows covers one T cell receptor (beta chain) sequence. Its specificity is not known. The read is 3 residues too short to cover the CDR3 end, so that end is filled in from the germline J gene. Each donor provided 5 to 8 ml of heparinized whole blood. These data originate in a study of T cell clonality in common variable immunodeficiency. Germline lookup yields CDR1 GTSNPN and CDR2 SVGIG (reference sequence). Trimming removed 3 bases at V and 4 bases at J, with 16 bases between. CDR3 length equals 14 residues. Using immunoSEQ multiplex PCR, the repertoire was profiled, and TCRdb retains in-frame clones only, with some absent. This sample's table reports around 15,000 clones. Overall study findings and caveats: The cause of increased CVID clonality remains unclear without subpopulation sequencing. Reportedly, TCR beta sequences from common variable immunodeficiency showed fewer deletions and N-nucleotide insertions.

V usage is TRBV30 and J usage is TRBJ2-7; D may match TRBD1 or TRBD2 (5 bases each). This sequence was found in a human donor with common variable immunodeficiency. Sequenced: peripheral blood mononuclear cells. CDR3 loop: CAWRGEGSGYEQYF. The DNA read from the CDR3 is TGTGCCTGGAGGGGAGAGGGGTCTGGGTACGAG.